The sequence of this T cell receptor beta chain was determined in a study of identical twins. Study-wide points: Invariant T cells like MAIT and iNKT could partly confound the zero-insertion analyses.

A universal primer site was created by template switching, with the cDNA bearing unique molecular identifiers. TCRdb passed the 5' RACE reads through MiXCR, listing each CDR3 protein once. The sample yields approximately 220,000 distinct CDR3 sequences, about 7.5% seen once. This clonotype was detected ten times or more. Its target is unknown. Per germline, CDR1 DFQATT and CDR2 SNEGSKA (reference sequence). With 0 bases removed from V and 5 bases from J, the gap between germline ends came to 10 bases. This CDR3 has 13 amino acids. Healthy Caucasians were all of the donors. This same sample was also taken into another study, of yellow fever vaccine responses in identical twins.

Sequencing used memory (CD45RO+) T cells sorted from blood. This sequence was found in a woman aged 18-35 years in good health. The chain combines TRBV20-1 with TRBJ1-1; D is undetermined. The CDR3 nucleotides are TGCAGTGCTAGAGATCTGCGTGGAACTGAAGCTTTCTTT. Its protein product is CSARDLRGTEAFF.